This T cell receptor (beta chain) comes out of a study of cytomegalovirus exposure and HLA in healthy donors. Study-wide context: Genetic ancestry analysis placed approximately 79% of the 398 donors that were genotyped in the Caucasian-associated cluster. Study findings and constraints: From TCR beta sequences, most subjects' HLA-A and HLA-B alleles were reportedly predicted accurately.

A multiplex PCR was run with 60 Vbeta primers and 13 Jbeta primers. Generated by immunoSEQ multiplex PCR, the TCRdb table keeps only in-frame clones and is missing some. This sample carries roughly 190,000 clones, approximately 83% of them seen once, and the ten largest clones take 9.5% to 13%. Concerning this clone: As yet, its antigen is unknown.

Germline CDR1 SEHNR, CDR2 FQNEAQ (reference sequence). The CDR3 covers 16 residues. The trim removed 5 bases at V and 4 bases at J, leaving 11 bases unmatched. The chain combines TRBV7-9 with TRBJ1-3, with 7 bases aligning to TRBD1. The TCR was taken from a woman in her 50s in good health and CMV-seropositive. The sequenced sample consisted of PBMCs. The CDR3 DNA sequence: TGTGCCAGCAGCCCCAGGGGGTTCCGGAGGGGAAACACCATATATTTT. It specifies CASSPRGFRRGNTIYF.